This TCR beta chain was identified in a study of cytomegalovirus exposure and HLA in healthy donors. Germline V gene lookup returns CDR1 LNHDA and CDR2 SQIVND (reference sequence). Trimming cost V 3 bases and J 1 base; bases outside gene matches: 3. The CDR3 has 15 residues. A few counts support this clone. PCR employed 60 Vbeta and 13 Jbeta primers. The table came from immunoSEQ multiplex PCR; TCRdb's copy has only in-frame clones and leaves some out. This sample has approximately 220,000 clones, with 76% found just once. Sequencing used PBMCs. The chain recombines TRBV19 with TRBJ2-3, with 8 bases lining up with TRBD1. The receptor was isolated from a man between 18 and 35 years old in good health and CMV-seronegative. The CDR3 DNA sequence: TGTGCCAGTAGTATTGACAGGGGCGGCACAGATACGCAGTATTTT. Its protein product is CASSIDRGGTDTQYF.